This T cell receptor beta chain was captured by sequencing in a study of CD8 T cells in ankylosing spondylitis. General study findings and limits: In synovial fluid and blood from reactive arthritis, some motif variants were previously reported.

Points on this clonotype: Its specificity is not known.

This CDR3 has 16 amino acids. The germline V gene encodes CDR1 DFQATT and CDR2 SNEGSKA (reference sequence). Germline trimming cut 5 bases from V and 1 base from J; bases unmatched to any gene: 12. TCRdb called the 5' RACE reads again in MiXCR, with one record for every CDR3 protein. This sample yields about 140,000 distinct CDR3 sequences, of which roughly 34% are seen a single time; 6% belongs to the top ten. V gene TRBV20-1 combines with J gene TRBJ2-3; TRBD1 aligns across 7 bases. The sequence derives from a male donor with ankylosing spondylitis. The specimen was synovial fluid, either unsorted or a sorted T cell fraction (not recorded which). The CDR3 bases are TGCAGTGCTCCCAGGGGTGGGGACAGAGGCACAGATACGCAGTATTTT. It is translated as CSAPRGGDRGTDTQYF.